Listed below are T cell receptor beta chains from one sample, sequenced in a study of shared clonotypes between healthy human individuals. Measured with immunoSEQ multiplex PCR; TCRdb has only the in-frame clones, and not every one. Among 2 million to 2.5 million clones listed, 80% to 95% were seen once. Sequencing used naive CD4+ T cells from PBMCs. Receptors were obtained from a man between 18 and 35 years old in good health. Some clones in this sample may be carry-over from other donors' samples. Each CDR3 is given without its conserved first and last residue. Size tells how often a clone was seen (once, few, many) or the class of an expanded clone, and some rows leave it out.

TRBJ1-1	TRBV15	once	ATSTPGVRREAF
TRBJ2-4	TRBV29-1	NA	SGTELNIQY
TRBJ2-7	TRBV6-5	NA	ASSYSGLVFSEQY
TRBJ1-5	TRBV2	NA	ASRGQIINQPQH
TRBJ2-2	TRBV15	NA	ATSREFTGELF
TRBJ2-1	TRBV2	NA	ASSPDGNNEQF
TRBJ1-4	TRBV19	once	ASSIESGATNEKLF
TRBJ2-2	TRBV29-1	once	SVELAGVGELF
TRBJ2-6	TRBV5-1	NA	ASSLAGGSGANVLT
TRBJ2-5	TRBV7-9	NA	ASSSGVSGETQY
TRBJ2-3	TRBV9	NA	ASSGRGQTDTQY
TRBJ1-3	TRBV9	few	ASSVMTGTHTIY
TRBJ2-1	TRBV5-1	NA	ASSFLAGGRRGGDEQF
TRBJ2-7	TRBV27	NA	ASRRQDGSNEQY
TRBJ2-6	TRBV28	NA	ASSRAGTGANVLT
TRBJ1-1	TRBV6-5	NA	ASRVNQGANTEAF